The 15 T cell receptor beta chains presented below share a single source sample, sequenced in a study of blood T cell repertoires in COVID-19. TCRdb keeps only in-frame clones here, not all; method: immunoSEQ multiplex PCR. Among about 230,000 clones listed, 80% to 90% were seen once. Sequenced input: peripheral blood. Receptor source: a man aged 35 to 55 with active or convalescent COVID-19.

The chain couples TRBV2 to TRBJ1-1; TRBD1 is a possible D gene (5 bases). CDR1 is SNHLY, CDR2 FYNNEI, per germline. CDR3 length: 12 residues. Trimming removed 3 bases from V and 6 bases from J, with 8 bases in between. This CDR3 reads CASSEGGAEAFF. The CDR3, as DNA: TGTGCCAGCAGTGAGGGGGGAGCTGAAGCTTTCTTT.

The rearrangement uses TRBV28 and TRBJ2-2; TRBD2 matches 11 bases. Trimming took 8 bases from V and 6 from J; bases not matched to a gene: 5. The CDR3 has 14 amino acids. Germline V CDR1 and CDR2: MDHEN, SYDVKM. CDR3 protein: CASLLAGAPGELFF. In DNA form, the CDR3 reads TGTGCCAGCTTACTAGCGGGGGCACCCGGGGAGCTGTTTTTT.

The chain is built from TRBV11-2 and TRBJ2-2; 12 bases match TRBD2. The CDR3 covers 16 residues. Germline V gene data show CDR1 as SGHAT and CDR2 as FQNNGV. Germline trimming cut 4 bases from V and 6 bases from J; bases unmatched to any gene: 6. The CDR3: CASSSRLAGASGELFF. The CDR3 bases are TGTGCCAGCAGCTCTCGACTAGCGGGAGCGTCCGGGGAGCTGTTTTTT.

CDR3 residues: CASSLAGRPLVTGELFF. CDR3 bases: TGTGCCAGCAGCTTAGCGGGCCGGCCCCTGGTCACCGGGGAGCTGTTTTTT. The chain carries TRBV7-6 and TRBJ2-2; D remains unclear. Per germline, CDR1 SGHVS and CDR2 FNYEAQ. V was cut by 0 bases and J by 4 bases, with 15 bases left in between. CDR3 length: 17 residues.

The chain has TRBV24-1 and TRBJ1-2, with TRBD1 as a possible D gene (6 bases). The V gene's germline CDR1 is KGHDR and CDR2 SFDVKD. The CDR3 consists of 16 residues. V gave up 10 bases and J gave up 5 bases, with 25 bases separating them. DNA for the CDR3: TGTGCCACTGACGGGGGGGCGGCCACCTCTCTTTATGGCTACACCTTC. Amino acids: CATDGGAATSLYGYTF.

The chain is built from TRBV7-9 and TRBJ2-5; D is unclear. Germline CDR1 is SEHNR and CDR2 is FQNEAQ (reference sequence). The CDR3 extends over 15 amino acids. Trimming shortened V by 1 base and J by 0 bases, and 9 bases separated the two germline ends. The CDR3 sequence: CASSLGGTYQETQYF. CDR3 nucleotide sequence: TGTGCCAGCAGCTTAGGCGGAACCTACCAAGAGACCCAGTACTTC. Full variable domain (outside the CDR3, taken from reference TRBV7-9 and TRBJ2-5): DTGVSQNPRHKITKRGQNVTFRCDPISEHNRLYWYRQTLGQGPEFLTYFQNEAQLEKSRLLSDRFSAERPKGSFSTLEIQRTEQGDSAMYLCASSLGGTYQETQYFGPGTRLLVL.

The rearrangement joins TRBV4-2 to TRBJ2-6; D unresolved. The CDR3 loop spans 17 amino acids. V was cut by 0 bases and J by 0 bases, with 9 bases left in between. Germline V gene sequence: CDR1 LGHNA, CDR2 YNFKEQ. The CDR3 DNA sequence: TGTGCCAGCAGCCAAGATGAGGCGGTCTCTGGGGCCAACGTCCTGACTTTC. It is translated as CASSQDEAVSGANVLTF.

V usage is TRBV19 and J usage is TRBJ2-3; D is perhaps TRBD2 (6 bases). Germline V gives CDR1 LNHDA, CDR2 SQIVND (reference sequence). The V and J ends lost 6 bases and 0 bases respectively, with 10 bases between them. This CDR3 spans 14 amino acids. The CDR3 nucleotides are TGTGCCAGTAGCGGGAGTGGGAGCACAGATACGCAGTATTTT. As protein: CASSGSGSTDTQYF.

V gene TRBV7-8 combines with J gene TRBJ1-1, with D possibly matching TRBD1 (5 bases). The V end was cut by 2 bases, the J end by 8 bases, with 9 bases between. The CDR3 extends over 12 amino acids. In germline, CDR1 is SGHVS, CDR2 FQNEAQ. CDR3 DNA sequence: TGTGCCAGCAGCTTAACAGGCGTGGAAGCTTTCTTT. It codes for CASSLTGVEAFF.

The V call is TRBV14, the J call TRBJ1-1, with D possibly being TRBD1 (5 bases). Germline-derived CDR1 and CDR2 are SGHDN and FVKESK. Trimming removed 1 base from V and 0 bases from J, with 9 bases in between. The CDR3 loop spans 15 amino acids. This CDR3 is CASSQGGHLNTEAFF. CDR3 sequence (DNA): TGTGCCAGCAGCCAAGGAGGACATTTGAACACTGAAGCTTTCTTT.

The rearrangement links TRBV11-3 to TRBJ2-7; 7 nucleotides agree with TRBD1. V gave up 0 bases and J gave up 4 bases; unmatched junction bases: 6. This CDR3 spans 15 amino acids. Germline loops: CDR1 SGHNT, CDR2 YENEEA. The CDR3 reads CASSLEGQSSYEQYF. The CDR3 DNA is TGTGCCAGCAGCTTAGAGGGACAGTCTAGTTACGAGCAGTACTTC.

V gene TRBV25-1 combines with J gene TRBJ1-5; tentatively, D is TRBD1 (5 bases). The CDR3 consists of 11 residues. The V gene's germline CDR1 is MGHDK and CDR2 SYGVNS. The V end lost 4 bases, the J end lost 9 bases, and 7 bases lay between the germline ends. CDR3 in DNA: TGTGCCAGCAGTGGGGGCGGGCCCCAGCATTTT. Amino acid sequence: CASSGGGPQHF.

The J gene is TRBJ1-4, the V gene TRBV6-5; 7 bases are a match to TRBD1. This CDR3 contains 13 residues. Germline CDR1 and CDR2: MNHEY and SVGAGI. V dropped 6 bases and J dropped 5; count of bases not matched to a gene: 3. The CDR3, as DNA: TGTGCCAGCAGCAACAGGGGAAATGAAAAACTGTTTTTT. Translation gives CASSNRGNEKLFF.

This chain uses TRBV10-3 with TRBJ1-1; D is unclear. The CDR3 consists of 16 residues. The V and J ends lost 10 bases and 0 bases respectively, with 21 bases between them. CDR1 is ENHRY, CDR2 SYGVKD, per germline. CDR3 coding DNA: TGTGCCACTAGGAACGTGCACGGAAACATGAACACTGAAGCTTTCTTT. This encodes CATRNVHGNMNTEAFF.

The V call is TRBV19, the J call TRBJ2-3; D not resolved. This CDR3 comprises 13 residues. V was pared by 2 bases and J by 1 base, with 4 bases between. Germline-derived CDR1 and CDR2 are LNHDA and SQIVND (reference sequence). DNA of the CDR3: TGTGCCAGTAGTATATCGGGCACAGATACGCAGTATTTT. It codes for CASSISGTDTQYF.